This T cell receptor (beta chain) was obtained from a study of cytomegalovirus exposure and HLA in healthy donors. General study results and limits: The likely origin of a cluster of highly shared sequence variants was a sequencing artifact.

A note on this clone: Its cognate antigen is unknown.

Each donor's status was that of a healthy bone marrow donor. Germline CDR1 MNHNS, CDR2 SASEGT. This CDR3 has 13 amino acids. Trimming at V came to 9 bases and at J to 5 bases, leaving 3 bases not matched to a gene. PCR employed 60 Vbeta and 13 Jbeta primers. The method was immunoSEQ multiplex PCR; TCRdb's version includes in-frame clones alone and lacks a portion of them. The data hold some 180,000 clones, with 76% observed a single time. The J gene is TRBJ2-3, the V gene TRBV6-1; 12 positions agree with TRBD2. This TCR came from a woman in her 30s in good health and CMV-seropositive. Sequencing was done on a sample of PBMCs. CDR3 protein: CASLTSGGDTQYF. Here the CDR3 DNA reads TGTGCCAGTTTGACTAGCGGGGGAGATACGCAGTATTTT.